This T cell receptor beta chain is drawn from a study of T cells after yellow fever vaccination. The CDR3 consists of 14 residues. Germline V gives CDR1 SEHNR, CDR2 FQNEAQ (reference sequence). Trimming pared 5 bases from V and 5 bases from J, leaving 16 bases between. Many counts were recorded for this clonotype. In TCRdb, the 5' RACE reads were re-called with MiXCR into one record per CDR3 protein. The table includes about 63,000 distinct CDR3 sequences, approximately 7.4% detected once. The sample consisted of CD8+ T cells sorted from PBMCs, taken 15 days after the yellow fever booster vaccination. This sequence joins TRBV7-9 and TRBJ2-7; tentative D call: TRBD1 (6 bases). This TCR was sampled from a young man who received the YFV17D yellow fever vaccine. This chain's CDR3 is CASSADSRPDEQYF. The DNA of the CDR3 is TGTGCCAGCAGCGCGGACAGCCGACCGGACGAGCAGTACTTC.